Presented here are 32 T cell receptor beta chains from one specimen sequenced in a study of blood T cell repertoires in COVID-19. Clones were read by immunoSEQ multiplex PCR, and TCRdb kept only the in-frame ones, dropping some. The sample carries about 78,000 clones, roughly 91% recorded once. Specimen: peripheral blood. These receptors originate from a woman in her forties or fifties in a cohort sampled during active COVID-19.

The chain carries TRBV5-1 and TRBJ1-5, with D unresolved. The germline V gene has CDR1 SGHRS and CDR2 YFSETQ. The CDR3 is made up of 13 amino acids. The V and J ends lost 8 bases and 0 bases respectively, with 9 bases between them. Here the CDR3 reads CASPRYSNQPQHF. Written as DNA, the CDR3 is TGCGCCAGTCCGCGATATAGCAATCAGCCCCAGCATTTT. Together with reference TRBV5-1 and TRBJ1-5, the CDR3 gives the full variable domain: KAGVTQTPRYLIKTRGQQVTLSCSPISGHRSVSWYQQTPGQGLQFLFEYFSETQRNKGNFPGRFSGRQFSNSRSEMNVSTLELGDSALYLCASPRYSNQPQHFGDGTRLSIL.

A note on this clone: This specimen includes other DNA sequences encoding the same CDR3. The chain uses TRBV7-3 and TRBJ2-1; 8 positions agree with TRBD2. The junction had 3 bases not matched to a gene; V was cut back by 5 bases and J by 0 bases. CDR1 and CDR2 (germline): SGHTA, FQGTGA. CDR3 length: 15 amino acids. The CDR3 region has the DNA TGTGCCAGCAGCCTGAGCGGGAGCTCCTACAATGAGCAGTTCTTC. Its translation: CASSLSGSSYNEQFF.

In this sample, this clone turned up a few times. The V gene is TRBV6-9, the J gene TRBJ2-5; 15 bases are shared with TRBD2. V dropped 8 bases and J dropped 5; count of bases not matched to a gene: 9. The CDR3 contains 16 residues. CDR1 is MNHGY, CDR2 SVAAGI, per germline. CDR3 region: CASALSGTSGRETQYF. The CDR3 DNA reads TGTGCCAGCGCCCTGTCCGGGACTAGCGGGAGGGAGACCCAGTACTTC.

The CDR3 here is CATRGGRVSYEQYF. CDR3 nucleotides: TGTGCCACCCGAGGGGGTCGGGTCTCCTACGAGCAGTACTTC. This sequence joins TRBV19 and TRBJ2-7; tentatively, D is TRBD1 (6 bases). In germline, CDR1 is LNHDA, CDR2 SQIVND (reference sequence). The CDR3 is made up of 14 amino acids. Trimming left V 10 bases short and J 0 bases short, with 16 bases between.

The chain carries TRBV28 and TRBJ2-7, with D possibly matching TRBD2 (9 bases). The CDR3 loop spans 15 amino acids. The germline V and J ends were trimmed by 7 bases and 6 bases, with 22 bases remaining between them. Looked up from germline, CDR1 is MDHEN and CDR2 is SYDVKM. The CDR3 reads CASTTQGAGGAEQYF. CDR3 in DNA: TGTGCCAGCACCACCCAGGGGGCGGGAGGGGCCGAGCAGTACTTC.

This clone was recorded a few times. The V call is TRBV7-2, the J call TRBJ2-5, with TRBD2 identical over 9 bases. Looked up from germline, CDR1 is SGHTA and CDR2 is FQGNSA. The CDR3 length is 16 residues. With V trimmed by 4 bases and J by 5 bases, 11 bases remained unmatched. As DNA, the CDR3 is TGTGCCAGCAGCTCGGTGGCGGGAGGGCCCGGGGAGACCCAGTACTTC. As protein: CASSSVAGGPGETQYF.

This chain uses TRBV25-1 with TRBJ1-1; maybe TRBD1 (5 bases). CDR1 is MGHDK, CDR2 SYGVNS, per germline. This CDR3 has 13 amino acids. Trimming took off 5 bases at V and 5 bases at J, with 12 bases between the two ends. CDR3 region: CASSMTVSTEAFF. CDR3 nucleotides: TGTGCCAGCAGTATGACAGTCTCAACTGAAGCTTTCTTT.

The V and J genes are TRBV28 and TRBJ1-2; D ambiguous. CDR1 is MDHEN, CDR2 SYDVKM, per germline. This CDR3 contains 10 residues. With 4 bases removed from V and 8 bases from J, the gap between germline ends came to 5 bases. The CDR3 DNA reads TGTGCCAGCAGTTCGCGGGGCTACACCTTC. Protein: CASSSRGYTF.

This rearrangement joins TRBV28 to TRBJ1-1; the D is unclear. From germline, CDR1 is MDHEN and CDR2 SYDVKM. The CDR3 loop spans 12 amino acids. V was pared by 10 bases and J by 1 base, with 10 bases between. The CDR3 nucleotides are TGTGCCACCTCGAGGGAGAACACTGAAGCTTTCTTT. Translating gives CATSRENTEAFF.

The chain links TRBV11-3 to TRBJ2-3; D not certain. The V gene lost 0 bases and the J gene lost 1 base, with 5 bases spanning the gap. Germline V gene lookup returns CDR1 SGHNT and CDR2 YENEEA. The CDR3 runs 14 residues. The CDR3 region is CASSLDRGTDTQYF. For the CDR3, the DNA is TGTGCCAGCAGCTTAGATCGGGGCACAGATACGCAGTATTTT.

V and J are TRBV27 and TRBJ2-5; possibly TRBD2 for D (6 bases). The CDR3 has 14 amino acids. The germline V and J ends were trimmed by 5 bases and 2 bases, with 12 bases remaining between them. Germline CDR1 and CDR2: MNHEY and SMNVEV (reference sequence). The CDR3 protein is CASSKAGRQETQYF. The CDR3 coding sequence is TGTGCCAGCAGTAAAGCGGGTCGTCAAGAGACCCAGTACTTC.

The genes are TRBV5-1 and TRBJ2-5; D is unresolved. In germline, CDR1 is SGHRS, CDR2 YFSETQ. V was clipped by 0 bases and J by 5 bases, with 5 bases between them. The CDR3 length is 12 residues. The CDR3: CASSLAGETQYF. CDR3 nucleotides: TGCGCCAGCAGCTTGGCCGGGGAGACCCAGTACTTC.

The V call is TRBV6-5, the J call TRBJ1-1; 8 nucleotides line up with TRBD1. The CDR3 contains 14 residues. Trimming at V came to 4 bases and at J to 7 bases, leaving 8 bases not matched to a gene. Germline V gene data show CDR1 as MNHEY and CDR2 as SVGAGI. The CDR3 sequence is CASSSALTGVEAFF. DNA for the CDR3: TGTGCCAGCAGTTCGGCCCTGACAGGGGTTGAAGCTTTCTTT.

The genes are TRBV11-2 and TRBJ1-2, with TRBD1 matching over 7 bases. The ends lost 4 bases at V and 6 bases at J; junction bases unmatched: 11. CDR3 size: 15 residues. CDR1 and CDR2 (germline): SGHAT, FQNNGV. The DNA of the CDR3 is TGTGCCAGCAGCTCCCTAGGGGGCCTACTCGATGGCTACACCTTC. Translating gives CASSSLGGLLDGYTF.

The chain couples TRBV7-9 to TRBJ1-2; 8 nucleotides match TRBD1. Trimming cost V 5 bases and J 8 bases; bases outside gene matches: 13. From germline, CDR1 is SEHNR and CDR2 FQNEAQ (reference sequence). The CDR3 is 15 amino acids. CDR3 nucleotide sequence: TGTGCCAGCAGCGGACGAGACAGGGGTCGAGAAGGCTACACCTTC. Its translation: CASSGRDRGREGYTF.

In its sample, this clone was seen once. The rearrangement links TRBV3-1 (or the pseudogene TRBV3-2) to TRBJ2-1; 13 bases agree with TRBD2. Germline loops: CDR1 LGHDT, CDR2 YNNKEL (reference sequence). J was trimmed by 5 bases and V by 6 bases; bases with no gene match: 4. This CDR3 spans 15 amino acids. CDR3 residues: CASSRLAGGNNEQFF. Here the CDR3 DNA reads TGTGCCAGCAGTCGACTAGCGGGAGGTAACAATGAGCAGTTCTTC.

J is TRBJ1-5 and V is TRBV19, with a tentative D call TRBD1 (6 bases). The CDR3 consists of 14 residues. In germline, CDR1 is LNHDA, CDR2 SQIVND (reference sequence). V dropped 9 bases and J dropped 4 bases, with 16 bases sitting between them. CDR3: CASSTGRANQPQHF. CDR3 bases: TGTGCCAGCAGCACAGGGCGGGCAAATCAGCCCCAGCATTTT. The entire variable domain, with the rest obtained from reference TRBV19 and TRBJ1-5, is as follows: DGGITQSPKYLFRKEGQNVTLSCEQNLNHDAMYWYRQDPGQGLRLIYYSQIVNDFQKGDIAEGYSVSREKKESFPLTVTSAQKNPTAFYLCASSTGRANQPQHFGDGTRLSIL.

The CDR3 DNA is TGTGCCAGCGGGCGACAGGGGGCCGACGAGCAGTACTTC. This encodes CASGRQGADEQYF. This chain connects TRBV3-1 (or the pseudogene TRBV3-2) to TRBJ2-7, with 10 bases fitting TRBD1. CDR3 length: 13 residues. V lost 8 bases to trimming and J lost 5 bases; unmatched junction nucleotides: 6. The germline V gene has CDR1 LGHDT and CDR2 YNNKEL (reference sequence).

The chain combines TRBV15 with TRBJ1-5; 10 bases align to TRBD1. This CDR3 has 15 amino acids. Germline values: CDR1 LNHNV, CDR2 YYDKDF (reference sequence). The V gene end was trimmed by 0 bases and the J gene end by 6 bases; junction bases not matched to a gene: 2. The CDR3 spells CATSRDGTGVQPQHF. Here the CDR3 DNA reads TGTGCCACCAGCAGAGACGGGACAGGGGTTCAGCCCCAGCATTTT.

In this sample, this clone turned up once. The rearrangement uses TRBV7-9 and TRBJ2-5; 7 nucleotides match TRBD2. J gave up 2 bases and V 5 bases, and 5 bases lay outside the gene matches. The CDR3 runs 14 residues. CDR1 and CDR2 from the germline V gene are SEHNR and FQNEAQ (reference sequence). For the CDR3, the DNA is TGTGCCAGCAGCCCACTAGCGACTCAAGAGACCCAGTACTTC. This encodes CASSPLATQETQYF.

The chain has TRBV6-4 and TRBJ1-1, with 7 bases matching TRBD1. Looked up from germline, CDR1 is MRHNA and CDR2 is SNTAGT. This CDR3 has 13 residues. Germline trimming cut 6 bases from V and 1 base from J; bases unmatched to any gene: 2. CDR3 region: CASRGQTNTEAFF. DNA of the CDR3: TGTGCCAGCAGGGGACAGACGAACACTGAAGCTTTCTTT.

This clone came up once. The V gene is TRBV5-6, the J gene TRBJ2-3; tentative D call: TRBD2 (5 bases). The CDR3 has 16 amino acids. The germline CDR1 and CDR2 sequences are SGHDT and YYEEEE. Trimming stripped 4 bases from V and 5 bases from J, with 20 bases between. In nucleotides, the CDR3 is TGTGCCAGCAGCCCGGGAAGGCATTCCCAGGTAGATACGCAGTATTTT. This encodes CASSPGRHSQVDTQYF.

The rearrangement joins TRBV18 to TRBJ2-2; tentative D call: TRBD2 (6 bases). V dropped 6 bases and J dropped 4 bases, with 21 bases sitting between them. Germline CDR1 KGHSH, CDR2 LQKENI. The CDR3 sequence is 17 residues long. CDR3 in amino acids: CASSRRGRGDLTGELFF. The CDR3 DNA is TGTGCCAGCTCCCGCCGCGGTCGCGGGGACCTCACCGGGGAGCTGTTTTTT.

The V gene is TRBV2, the J gene TRBJ1-6, with TRBD1 as a possible D gene (6 bases). The germline V gene encodes CDR1 SNHLY and CDR2 FYNNEI. The CDR3 contains 15 residues. Deletions cut 6 bases from V and 6 bases from J, with 15 bases between. DNA of the CDR3: TGTGCCAGCAGCCCACAGGGATTGAGTAATTCACCCCTCCACTTT. The encoded protein is CASSPQGLSNSPLHF.

The V call is TRBV11-2, the J call TRBJ1-1, with TRBD1 identical over 7 bases. Per germline, CDR1 SGHAT and CDR2 FQNNGV. The CDR3 length is 14 residues. Trimming cost V 5 bases and J 2 bases; bases outside gene matches: 5. The CDR3 coding sequence is TGTGCCAGCAGCCCGTGGGACAGTAACACTGAAGCTTTCTTT. Amino acids: CASSPWDSNTEAFF.

The chain links TRBV6-5 to TRBJ2-7; D possibly corresponds to TRBD1 (5 bases). There are 14 residues in the CDR3. V lost 2 bases and J lost 3, with 11 bases in between. The germline V gene encodes CDR1 MNHEY and CDR2 SVGAGI. The CDR3 loop reads CASSYLRGSYEQYF. In nucleotides, the CDR3 is TGTGCCAGCAGTTACCTTAGGGGCAGCTACGAGCAGTACTTC.

The rearrangement uses TRBV7-3 and TRBJ2-1; a weak D match, TRBD2 (5 bases). V gave up 4 bases and J gave up 1 base, with 14 bases separating them. Per germline, CDR1 SGHTA and CDR2 FQGTGA. The CDR3 sequence is 16 residues long. CDR3 in amino acids: CASSSRPTGSYNEQFF. In DNA, the CDR3 is TGTGCCAGCAGCTCCCGGCCGACGGGGTCCTACAATGAGCAGTTCTTC.

The chain couples TRBV13 to TRBJ2-7; 8 bases fit TRBD2. Germline CDR1 PRHDT, CDR2 FYEKMQ (reference sequence). CDR3 size: 13 residues. Trimming took 5 bases from V and 4 from J; bases not matched to a gene: 4. CDR3 residues: CASSGRLAYEQYF. The CDR3 DNA reads as TGTGCCAGCAGCGGAAGACTAGCGTACGAGCAGTACTTC.

The chain combines TRBV6-5 with TRBJ2-2, with a tentative D call TRBD2 (6 bases). V was pared by 10 bases and J by 5 bases, with 20 bases between. Germline V gene sequence: CDR1 MNHEY, CDR2 SVGAGI. The CDR3 runs to 15 residues. CDR3 amino acids: CAINRDSRGTGELFF. The CDR3 DNA follows: TGTGCCATTAATCGGGACTCTCGAGGAACCGGGGAGCTGTTTTTT.

The chain links TRBV24-1 to TRBJ1-5; TRBD1 matches 10 bases. The J segment lost 4 bases and the V segment lost 10 bases, leaving 6 bases of the junction unmatched. The CDR3 extends over 14 amino acids. The germline V gene encodes CDR1 KGHDR and CDR2 SFDVKD. CDR3 region: CATSGTGVNQPQHF. CDR3 bases: TGTGCCACTTCCGGGACAGGGGTTAATCAGCCCCAGCATTTT.

The rearrangement joins TRBV19 to TRBJ1-5, with a weak D call TRBD1 (5 bases). This CDR3 has 15 residues. Germline V gene sequence: CDR1 LNHDA, CDR2 SQIVND (reference sequence). Trimming took 1 base from V and 3 from J, leaving 10 bases between them. The CDR3 region has the DNA TGTGCCAGTAGTATAGGACAGTTAGTCAATCAGCCCCAGCATTTT. Amino acid sequence: CASSIGQLVNQPQHF.

The CDR3 region is CASSSGQETQYF. The CDR3 coding sequence is TGTGCCAGCAGCTCCGGGCAAGAGACCCAGTACTTC. This chain joins TRBV5-6 and TRBJ2-5; D uncertain. The CDR3 spans 12 residues. Per germline, CDR1 SGHDT and CDR2 YYEEEE. Trimming left V 3 bases short and J 2 bases short, with 5 bases between.